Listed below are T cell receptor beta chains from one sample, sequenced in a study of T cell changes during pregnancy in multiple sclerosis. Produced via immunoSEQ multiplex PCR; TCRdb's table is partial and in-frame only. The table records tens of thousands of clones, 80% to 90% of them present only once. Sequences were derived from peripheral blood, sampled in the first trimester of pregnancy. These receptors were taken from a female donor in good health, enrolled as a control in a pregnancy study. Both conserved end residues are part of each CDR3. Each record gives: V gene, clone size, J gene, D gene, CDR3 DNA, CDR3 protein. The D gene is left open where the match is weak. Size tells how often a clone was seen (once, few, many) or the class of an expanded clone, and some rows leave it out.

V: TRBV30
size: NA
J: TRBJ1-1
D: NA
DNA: TGTGCCTGGACTACAGGCCTGAACACTGAAGCTTTCTTT
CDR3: CAWTTGLNTEAFF

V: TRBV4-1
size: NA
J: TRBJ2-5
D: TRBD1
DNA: TGCGCCAGCAGCCAAGAGGAGTGGGACAGGGGTCGTGCAGAGACCCAGTACTTC
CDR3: CASSQEEWDRGRAETQYF

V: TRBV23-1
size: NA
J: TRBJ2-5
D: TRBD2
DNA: TGCGCCAGCAGTCAATCGGCTAGCGGGGGGGCCCGAAAGACCCAGTACTTC
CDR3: CASSQSASGGARKTQYF

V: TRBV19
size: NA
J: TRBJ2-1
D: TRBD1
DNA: TGTGCCAGTAGTATGAGGGACAGCTACAATGAGCAGTTCTTC
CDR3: CASSMRDSYNEQFF

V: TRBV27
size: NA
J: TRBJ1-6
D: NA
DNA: TGTGCCAGCAGTGGGCTTACGGGGTACAATTCACCCCTCCACTTT
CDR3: CASSGLTGYNSPLHF

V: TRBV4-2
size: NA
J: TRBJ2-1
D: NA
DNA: TGTGCCAGCAGCCCCATTGGAGACAGGTACAATGAGCAGTTCTTC
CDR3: CASSPIGDRYNEQFF

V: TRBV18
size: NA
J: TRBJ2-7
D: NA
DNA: TGTGCCAGCTCTAGGACTGTGACGAGCTCCTACGAGCAGTACTTC
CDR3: CASSRTVTSSYEQYF

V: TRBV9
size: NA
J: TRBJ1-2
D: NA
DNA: TGTGCCAGCAGCACAGCTAACTATGGCTACACCTTC
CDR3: CASSTANYGYTF

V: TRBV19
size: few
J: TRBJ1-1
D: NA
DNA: TGTGCCAGTAGTCAGGGACACCGTTACTTGAACACTGAAGCTTTCTTT
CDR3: CASSQGHRYLNTEAFF

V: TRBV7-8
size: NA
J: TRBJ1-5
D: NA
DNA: TGTGCCAGCAGCGATTGGGCCCTAACGGGGAATCAGCCCCAGCATTTT
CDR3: CASSDWALTGNQPQHF

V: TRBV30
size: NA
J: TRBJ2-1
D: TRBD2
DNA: TGTGCCTGGGACCCCGGGACTAGCAAGTTCTTC
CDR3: CAWDPGTSKFF

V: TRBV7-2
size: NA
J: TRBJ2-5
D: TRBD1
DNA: TGTGCCAGCAGGAGGACAGGGGTGGTAGAGACCCAGTACTTC
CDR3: CASRRTGVVETQYF

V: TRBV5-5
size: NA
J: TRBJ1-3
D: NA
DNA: TGTGCCAGCAGCTTGGGGCCCTCGGGAGGTGGAAACACCATATATTTT
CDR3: CASSLGPSGGGNTIYF

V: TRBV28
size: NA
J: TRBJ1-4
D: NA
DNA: TGTGCCAGCAGCGAGGATGAAAAACTGTTTTTT
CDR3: CASSEDEKLFF

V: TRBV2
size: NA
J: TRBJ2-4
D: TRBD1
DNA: TGTGCCAGCAGTGAGAGGGACAGACCAAACATTCAGTACTTC
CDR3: CASSERDRPNIQYF

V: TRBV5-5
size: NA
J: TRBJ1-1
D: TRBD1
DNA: TGTGCCAGCAGCTTGGACAGGGGTCTTGAAGCTTTCTTT
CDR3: CASSLDRGLEAFF

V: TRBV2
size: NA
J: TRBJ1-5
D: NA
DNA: TGTGCCAGCGGGGTGGGGCCTAGCAATCAGCCCCAGCATTTT
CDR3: CASGVGPSNQPQHF

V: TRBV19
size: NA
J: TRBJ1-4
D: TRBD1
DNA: TGTGCCAGCCGGGACAGCGTTAATGAAAAACTGTTTTTT
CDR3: CASRDSVNEKLFF

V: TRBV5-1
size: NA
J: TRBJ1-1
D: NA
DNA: TGCGCCAGCAGCTACCACCCACAGGCGAACACTGAAGCTTTCTTT
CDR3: CASSYHPQANTEAFF

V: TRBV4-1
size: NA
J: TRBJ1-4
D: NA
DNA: TGCGCCAGCAGCCCAAGAATCACCACAGGTTATCCTGAAAAACTGTTTTTT
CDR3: CASSPRITTGYPEKLFF

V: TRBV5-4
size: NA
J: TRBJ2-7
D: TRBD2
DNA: TGTGCCAGCAGCCCGGGACTAGCGGGGGCTTACGAGCAGTACTTC
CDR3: CASSPGLAGAYEQYF

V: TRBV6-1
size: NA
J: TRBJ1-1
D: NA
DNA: TGTGCCAGCAGACATTCGACACGTACTTTCTTT
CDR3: CASRHSTRTFF

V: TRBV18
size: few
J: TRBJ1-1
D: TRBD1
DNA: TGTGCCAGCTCACCCGCCCGGGACAGGAAAAACACTGAAGCTTTCTTT
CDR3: CASSPARDRKNTEAFF

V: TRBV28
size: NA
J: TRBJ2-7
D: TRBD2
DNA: TGTGCCAGCAGCCGGGAGGGAGGGGTACGAGAGCAGTACTTC
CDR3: CASSREGGVREQYF

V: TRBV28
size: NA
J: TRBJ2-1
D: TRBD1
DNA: TGTGCCAGCAGACGGACAGGGTATGAGCAGTTCTTC
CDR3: CASRRTGYEQFF

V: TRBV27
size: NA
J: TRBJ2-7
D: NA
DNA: TGTGCCAGCAGTTTTTACGGGACCTACGAGCAGTACTTC
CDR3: CASSFYGTYEQYF

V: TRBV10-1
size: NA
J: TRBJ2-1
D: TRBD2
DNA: TGCGCCAGCAGTGAGGACAGCGGGAAATCTAAAAATGAGCAGTTCTTC
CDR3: CASSEDSGKSKNEQFF

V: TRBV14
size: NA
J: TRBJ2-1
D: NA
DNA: TGTGCCAGCAGCCCTCTTGGGTCGAGCGAGAATTACAATGAGCAGTTCTTC
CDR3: CASSPLGSSENYNEQFF

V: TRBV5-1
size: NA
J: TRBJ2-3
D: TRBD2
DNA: TGCGCCAGCAGCTCGGGGGGAGATACGCAGTATTTT
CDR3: CASSSGGDTQYF

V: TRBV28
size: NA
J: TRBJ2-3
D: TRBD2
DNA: TGTGCCAGCAGTCTCCCGCAGGGAGGGGTCCTAAGTTCAGATACGCAGTATTTT
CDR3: CASSLPQGGVLSSDTQYF

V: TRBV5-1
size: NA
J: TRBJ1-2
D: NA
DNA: TGCGCCAGCAGCTTGGAAGGGGCCGGCTACACCTTC
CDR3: CASSLEGAGYTF